This T cell receptor (beta chain) appears in the sequencing data of a study of esophageal squamous cell carcinoma under preoperative chemotherapy. Each CDR3 protein gets one entry after TCRdb re-called the PCR reads with MiXCR. Of some 32,000 distinct CDR3 sequences listed, 40% to 65% are singletons. Specified time point: after preoperative PTX-NDP chemotherapy. With 0 bases removed from V and 10 bases from J, the gap between germline ends came to 4 bases. There are 11 residues in the CDR3. CDR1 and CDR2 from the germline V gene are SGHNT and YENEEA. The sample holds many counts of this clonotype. This TCR was sampled from a human donor with esophageal squamous cell carcinoma. The donor label of this sample is uncertain. This chain uses TRBV11-3 with TRBJ2-1; D is unclear. This sample was obtained from a patient given preoperative chemotherapy. The CDR3, as DNA: TGTGCCAGCAGCTTAGACGGGGAGCAGTTCTTC. Encoded protein: CASSLDGEQFF.